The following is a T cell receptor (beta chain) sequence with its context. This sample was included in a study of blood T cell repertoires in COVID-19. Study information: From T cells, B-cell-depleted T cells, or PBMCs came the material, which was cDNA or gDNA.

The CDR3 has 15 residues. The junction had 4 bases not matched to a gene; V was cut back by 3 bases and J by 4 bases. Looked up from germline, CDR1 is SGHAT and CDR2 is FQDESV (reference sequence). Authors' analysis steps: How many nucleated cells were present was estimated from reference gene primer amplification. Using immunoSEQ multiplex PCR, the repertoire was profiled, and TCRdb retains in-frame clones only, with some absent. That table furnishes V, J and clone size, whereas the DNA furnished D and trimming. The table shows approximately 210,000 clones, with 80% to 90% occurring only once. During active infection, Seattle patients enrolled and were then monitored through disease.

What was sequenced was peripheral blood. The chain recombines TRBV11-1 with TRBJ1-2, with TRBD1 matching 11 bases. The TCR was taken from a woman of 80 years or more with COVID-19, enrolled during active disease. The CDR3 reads CASSFPGTGGYGYTF. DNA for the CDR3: TGTGCCAGCAGCTTTCCCGGGACAGGGGGCTATGGCTACACCTTC.